These 11 T cell receptor beta chains were sequenced from one sample in a study of T cell changes during pregnancy in multiple sclerosis. The repertoire was sequenced with immunoSEQ multiplex PCR; TCRdb's copy has only in-frame clones and lacks some. The repertoire has 40,000 to 45,000 clones, around nine tenths of them found once; the top ten carry 0.7%. This specimen consisted of CD4+ T cells from peripheral blood mononuclear cells, obtained before pregnancy. The receptors here all came from a female donor with multiple sclerosis, enrolled in a pregnancy study.

The chain uses TRBV10-2 and TRBJ2-1, with TRBD2 matching over 7 bases. V dropped 2 bases and J dropped 6; count of bases not matched to a gene: 7. Per the germline V gene, CDR1 is WSHSY and CDR2 is SAAADI. CDR3 size: 15 residues. The CDR3 DNA follows: TGCGCCAGCAGTGAGCCCGGACTAGAGGTCAATGAGCAGTTCTTC. Residues: CASSEPGLEVNEQFF.

The rearrangement joins TRBV19 to TRBJ2-6, with TRBD1 identical over 8 bases. Germline V gene lookup returns CDR1 LNHDA and CDR2 SQIVND (reference sequence). The CDR3 spans 17 residues. The junction had 5 bases not matched to a gene; V was cut back by 4 bases and J by 0 bases. CDR3 residues: CASSTGQVLSGANVLTF. DNA for the CDR3: TGTGCCAGTAGTACGGGACAGGTCCTCTCTGGGGCCAACGTCCTGACTTTC.

The J gene is TRBJ1-1, the V gene TRBV11-2; 8 nucleotides line up with TRBD1. This CDR3 has 15 residues. CDR1 and CDR2 from the germline V gene are SGHAT and FQNNGV. J was trimmed by 6 bases and V by 5 bases; bases with no gene match: 11. The CDR3 coding sequence is TGTGCCAGCAGCCCCCTGGACAGGGAAGGAGCTGAAGCTTTCTTT. Its protein product is CASSPLDREGAEAFF.

V gene TRBV7-9 combines with J gene TRBJ2-7, with 8 nucleotides matching TRBD1. This CDR3 comprises 15 residues. CDR1 SEHNR and CDR2 FQNEAQ come from the germline V gene (reference sequence). Germline trimming cut 5 bases from V and 3 bases from J; bases unmatched to any gene: 9. CDR3 sequence (DNA): TGTGCCAGCAGCCCTCGACAGGGGACGCGCTACGAGCAGTACTTC. It specifies CASSPRQGTRYEQYF.

The chain recombines TRBV30 with TRBJ2-1; 7 positions agree with TRBD2. Germline CDR1 reads GTSNPN; CDR2 reads SVGIG (reference sequence). V shed 1 base and J 4 bases; nucleotides not matched to a gene: 4. The CDR3 contains 14 residues. CDR3 in DNA: TGTGCCTGGAGTGCTCCGGGGGGTTACAATGAGCAGTTCTTC. Protein: CAWSAPGGYNEQFF.

V usage is TRBV2 and J usage is TRBJ1-4, with TRBD1 matching 7 bases. CDR3 size: 16 residues. The V gene's germline CDR1 is SNHLY and CDR2 FYNNEI. V gave up 4 bases and J gave up 0 bases; unmatched junction bases: 5. CDR3 in DNA: TGTGCCAGCAGTGCACAGGGGAGAGCAACTAATGAAAAACTGTTTTTT. Translated: CASSAQGRATNEKLFF.

This rearrangement joins TRBV7-6 to TRBJ2-7; D possibly corresponds to TRBD1 (5 bases). Trimming took off 1 base at V and 2 bases at J, with 12 bases between the two ends. This CDR3 has 15 amino acids. CDR1 SGHVS and CDR2 FNYEAQ come from the germline V gene. The CDR3 spells CASSLGGHLTYEQYF. CDR3 DNA sequence: TGTGCCAGCAGCTTAGGAGGACACCTGACCTACGAGCAGTACTTC.

The CDR3 reads CASSWEGGATFDEQFF. In nucleotides, the CDR3 is TGTGCCAGCAGCTGGGAAGGGGGGGCGACATTTGATGAGCAGTTCTTC. The rearrangement uses TRBV11-1 and TRBJ2-1; D possibly corresponds to TRBD2 (7 bases). Germline V gene lookup returns CDR1 SGHAT and CDR2 FQDESV (reference sequence). The CDR3 runs to 16 residues. Trimming stripped 4 bases from V and 8 bases from J, with 21 bases between.

The sample holds a few counts of this clone. In DNA, the CDR3 is TGTGCCAGCAGTTTGGCGACAGGCCCTCACACTGAAGCTTTCTTT. It yields the protein CASSLATGPHTEAFF. The chain joins TRBV28 to TRBJ1-1; the D gene is possibly TRBD1 (6 bases). CDR3 size: 15 residues. Germline loops: CDR1 MDHEN, CDR2 SYDVKM. V was clipped by 3 bases and J by 3 bases, with 14 bases between them.

This clone was seen more than once but under ten times. The chain is built from TRBV6-1 and TRBJ2-3, with 11 bases lining up with TRBD2. Per the germline V gene, CDR1 is MNHNS and CDR2 is SASEGT. The ends lost 3 bases at V and 3 bases at J; junction bases unmatched: 8. The length of the CDR3 is 17 residues. CDR3 residues: CASSEASGRIRTDTQYF. The CDR3 region has the DNA TGTGCCAGCAGTGAGGCTAGCGGGAGGATTCGTACAGATACGCAGTATTTT.

The chain uses TRBV27 and TRBJ2-1; 13 bases align to TRBD2. This CDR3 region has 16 residues. V dropped 3 bases and J dropped 9; count of bases not matched to a gene: 8. Germline assignment: CDR1 MNHEY and CDR2 SMNVEV (reference sequence). The CDR3 DNA reads TGTGCCAGCAGTTTGGAACTAGCGGGAGGGTTGGGTGAGCAGTTCTTC. Its translation is CASSLELAGGLGEQFF.